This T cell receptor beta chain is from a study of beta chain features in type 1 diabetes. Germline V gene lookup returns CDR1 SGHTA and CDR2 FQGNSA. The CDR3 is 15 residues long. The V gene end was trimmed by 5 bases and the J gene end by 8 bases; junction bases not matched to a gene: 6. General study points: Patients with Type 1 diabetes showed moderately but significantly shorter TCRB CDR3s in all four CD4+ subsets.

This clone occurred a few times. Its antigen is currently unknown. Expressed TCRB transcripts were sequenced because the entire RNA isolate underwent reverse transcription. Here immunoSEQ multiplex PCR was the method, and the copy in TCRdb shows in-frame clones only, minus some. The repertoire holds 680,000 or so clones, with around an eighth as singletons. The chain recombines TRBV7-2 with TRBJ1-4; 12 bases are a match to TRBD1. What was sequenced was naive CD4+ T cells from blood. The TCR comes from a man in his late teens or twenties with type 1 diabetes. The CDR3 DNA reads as TGTGCCAGCAGCCCACGGGACAGGGGGCGCGAAAAACTGTTTTTT. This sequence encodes CASSPRDRGREKLFF.